In this sample, the clone carrying this T cell receptor beta chain turned up once. The antigen remains undetermined. Every patient had mismatch repair deficiency by PCR or immunohistochemistry. TCRs were sequenced from a few patients responding to pembrolizumab. The table came from immunoSEQ multiplex PCR; TCRdb's copy has only in-frame clones and leaves some out. The sample lists about 25,000 clones, 70% to 85% seen once, with under 3.5% in the top ten. The sample belongs to a study of PD-1 blockade in mismatch repair-deficient tumors. About the study: All were previously treated, progressing patients with around 12 mismatch repair-deficient cancer types.

The junction had 10 bases not matched to a gene; V was cut back by 8 bases and J by 3 bases. Germline CDR1 reads SGHRS; CDR2 reads YFSETQ. CDR3 size: 14 residues. General study findings and limits: Tumor-resident clones, often undetectable pretreatment in blood, expanded then contracted after pembrolizumab.

J is TRBJ1-1 and V is TRBV5-1, with 7 nucleotides matching TRBD1. This TCR derives from an adult with mismatch repair-deficient cancer. This specimen was PBMCs, taken before pembrolizumab treatment. In nucleotides, the CDR3 is TGCGCCAGTTCTCTACAGGGGTCCGACACTGAAGCTTTCTTT. This codes for CASSLQGSDTEAFF.